This paragraph reports one TCR beta chain. Its antigen is not known. Every patient was untreated before thyroid surgery. V was clipped by 6 bases and J by 4 bases, with 13 bases between them. The CDR3 runs to 13 residues. CDR1 is MNHNS, CDR2 SASEGT, per germline. Using MiXCR, TCRdb re-called clones from the PCR reads. The data show 43,000 or so clones, less than 20% seen once. The sample originates from a study of metastatic and nonmetastatic thyroid tumors. Study findings and constraints: Patients with malignant thyroid tumors reportedly had significantly higher TCR beta diversity than those with benign nodules, in blood and tumor.

The V gene is TRBV6-1, the J gene TRBJ2-7, with no clear D. Material for sequencing was blood. The receptor's source is a female donor with papillary thyroid cancer or a benign thyroid nodule (not recorded which). Some clones in this sample may be carry-over from other donors' samples. The CDR3 sequence is CASSLTLGYEQYF. CDR3 sequence (DNA): TGTGCCAGCAGCCTTACCTTGGGGTACGAGCAGTACTTC.